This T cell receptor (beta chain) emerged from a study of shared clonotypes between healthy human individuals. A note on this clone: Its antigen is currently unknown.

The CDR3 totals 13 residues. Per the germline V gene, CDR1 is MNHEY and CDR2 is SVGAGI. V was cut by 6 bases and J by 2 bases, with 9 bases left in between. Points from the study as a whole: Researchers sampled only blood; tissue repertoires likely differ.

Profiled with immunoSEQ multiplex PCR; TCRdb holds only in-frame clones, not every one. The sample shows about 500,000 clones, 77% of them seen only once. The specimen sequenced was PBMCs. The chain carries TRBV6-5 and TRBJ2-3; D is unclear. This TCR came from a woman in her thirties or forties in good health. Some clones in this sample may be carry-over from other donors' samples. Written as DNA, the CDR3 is TGTGCCAGCAGGCCCCAGGTCACAGATACGCAGTATTTT. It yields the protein CASRPQVTDTQYF.